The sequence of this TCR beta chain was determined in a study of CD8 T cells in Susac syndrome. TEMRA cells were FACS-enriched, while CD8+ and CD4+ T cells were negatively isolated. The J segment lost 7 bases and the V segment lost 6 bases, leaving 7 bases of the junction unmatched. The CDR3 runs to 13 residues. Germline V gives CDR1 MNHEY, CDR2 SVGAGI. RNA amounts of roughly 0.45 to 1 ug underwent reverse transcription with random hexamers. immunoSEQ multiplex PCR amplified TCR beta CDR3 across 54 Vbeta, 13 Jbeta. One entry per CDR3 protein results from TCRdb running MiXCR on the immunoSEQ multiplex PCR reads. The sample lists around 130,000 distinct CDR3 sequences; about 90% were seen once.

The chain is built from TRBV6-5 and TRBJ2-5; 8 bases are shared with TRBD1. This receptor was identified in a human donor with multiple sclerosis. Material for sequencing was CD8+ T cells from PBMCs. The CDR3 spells CASSFGTGGTQYF. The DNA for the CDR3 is TGTGCCAGCAGCTTTGGGACAGGTGGGACCCAGTACTTC.